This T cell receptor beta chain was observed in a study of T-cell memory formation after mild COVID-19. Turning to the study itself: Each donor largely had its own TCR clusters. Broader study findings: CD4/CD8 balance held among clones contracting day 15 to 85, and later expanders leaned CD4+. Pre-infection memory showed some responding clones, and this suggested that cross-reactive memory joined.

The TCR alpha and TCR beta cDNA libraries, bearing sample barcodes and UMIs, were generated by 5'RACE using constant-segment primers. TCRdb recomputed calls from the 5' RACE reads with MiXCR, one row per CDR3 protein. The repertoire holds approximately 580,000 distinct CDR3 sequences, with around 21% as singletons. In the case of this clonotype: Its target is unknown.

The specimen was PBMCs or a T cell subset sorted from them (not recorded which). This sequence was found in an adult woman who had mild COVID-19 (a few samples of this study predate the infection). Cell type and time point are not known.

CDR3: CATGEAGNTGELFF. The CDR3 nucleotides read TGTGCCACTGGGGAGGCGGGGAACACCGGGGAGCTGTTTTTT. V gene TRBV24-1 combines with J gene TRBJ2-2; tentative D call: TRBD2 (6 bases). CDR3 size: 14 residues. Germline CDR1 reads KGHDR; CDR2 reads SFDVKD. V lost 10 bases, J lost 1 base, and 12 bases lay in between.